This record concerns one TCR beta chain sequence. This clonotype was picked up many times. Its antigen is unknown. No base-level quality is on record; no much larger clone is a single base apart. The TCR beta CDR3 regions were amplified from the RNA transcripts. The TCR CDR3 was subjected to a first round of RT-PCR using the HTBI primer set and the Qiagen OneStep RT-PCR kit. Libraries were constructed in a second round of multiplex PCR, after which size selection and purification were performed. The libraries were sequenced on an Illumina HiSeq2000 using paired-end 100 bp reads. In the source study's methods: Raw data were processed with SOAPnuke, discarding reads with adapters, uncalled bases, mean Phred below 15, or no exact constant-primer or identifier match. COPE v1.2.5 was used to merge high-quality paired reads, and clonotypes were defined as unique nucleotide sequences. MiTCR v1.1 was used to align clonotypes to the IMGT TRBV, TRBD and TRBJ reference segments. Analysis was restricted to V-J combinations with a frequency above 0.0001, which covered roughly 99% of repertoires. The TCS score was defined as the ratio of F50 (clonal expansion) to E x V (chaos), calculated using BLOSUM62-based TCRdist between CDR3 peptides within each V-J. Welch's t-statistics and random forest reduced 500 to 550 V-J features to 13, which were used in a naive Bayes classifier (R e1071). TCRdb handled the public reads itself, with Q25 trimming in fastp and clone calling in MiXCR, and kept productive beta chains. One record per CDR3 amino acid sequence lists the most common genes and DNA. TCRdb's processing, not the study's, gives the V and J calls here. Here the sample has about 380,000 distinct CDR3 sequences; around a sixth occur a single time. 40% of the sample goes to the ten largest clones.

The entry originates in a study of T cells in Graves' hyperthyroidism and ophthalmopathy (dated by TCRdb to the late 2010s). Regarding the study in general: Peripheral blood samples were taken at initial diagnosis, before any treatment was given. The paper describes TCR Vbeta CDR3 sequencing of 135 peripheral blood samples, made up of approximately 40 ophthalmopathy patients, some 80 hyperthyroidism patients and some 17 progressor patients. In several Graves' hyperthyroidism patients, the study also compared T-cell repertoires from thyroid tissue with T-cell repertoires from blood. After blood sampling, hyperthyroidism patients were treated with methimazole at a starting dose of 30 mg daily, and ophthalmopathy patients were treated with high-dose intravenous methylprednisolone. To identify distinguishing TCR V-J signatures, a discovery cohort of roughly 100 patients was used, comprising 40 to 45 with Graves' ophthalmopathy and around 60 with stable Graves' hyperthyroidism. Prospective prediction of ophthalmopathy was tested in an independent validation cohort consisting of 18 to 20 hyperthyroidism patients and approximately 16 patients who later progressed to ophthalmopathy. The 100 discovery patients were randomly split 7:3 into training and test sets. The investigation overall reported the following: Most expanded thyroid clonotypes (frequency above 0.001) were also detected in blood, a finding suggesting that blood repertoires may reflect thyroid immune responses. In validation, the model predicted progression to ophthalmopathy a median of roughly 6.5 months before onset, with 70% to 71% sensitivity and more than 72% specificity. A model built on a 13 V-J signature distinguished ophthalmopathy from stable hyperthyroidism, reaching 85% to 90% sensitivity and 81.08% specificity in cross-validation and 80%/75% in testing. Sample size was not statistically predetermined, and blinding of investigators to group allocation was not performed.

Moderately to severely active disease, a Clinical Activity Score of at least 3, a NOSPECS grade of at least 4, and a duration under 3 months were present in ophthalmopathy patients. Patients with uncontrolled infections, other autoimmune diseases, pregnancy or lactation were excluded. Diagnoses relied on clinical symptoms, serum thyroxine and TRAb, thyroid ultrasound and orbital computed tomography. PBMCs were separated from 8 to 10 ml of fresh peripheral blood using Ficoll-Paque density gradient centrifugation. Total RNA was extracted with Trizol reagent, and quality was checked on an Agilent 2100 Bioanalyzer. From the germline V gene (reference sequence), CDR1 is SEHNR and CDR2 is FQNEAQ. The CDR3, from cysteine to phenylalanine, totals 15 residues. Of all the DNA, just the CDR3 is kept, 45 bases in frame from base 1. Trimming leaves V shorter by 8 bases and J shorter by 7 bases, with the junction holding 5 bases beyond the gene matches.

This TCR came from a young man with Graves' ophthalmopathy. The sequenced sample was blood. The chain couples TRBV7-9 to TRBJ2-1, and TRBD2 matches 16 of the central bases. The CDR3 protein is CASEGTSGGANEQFF. The DNA sequence reads TGTGCCAGCGAGGGGACTAGCGGGGGGGCGAATGAGCAGTTCTTC.